The source of this TCR beta chain is a study of T cells after yellow fever vaccination. The V end was cut by 5 bases, the J end by 3 bases, with 17 bases between. The CDR3 is made up of 14 amino acids. The germline V gene encodes CDR1 DFQATT and CDR2 SNEGSKA (reference sequence). TCRdb re-called the 5' RACE reads with MiXCR, one entry per CDR3 protein. The data contain 500,000 to 650,000 distinct CDR3 sequences, around an eighth of them singletons. The chain carries TRBV20-1 and TRBJ2-7; D is unclear. Sequences were derived from PBMCs, sampled on the day of the yellow fever booster vaccination. The receptor's source is a man aged 25 to 45 who received the YFV17D yellow fever vaccine. The CDR3 DNA is TGCAGTGCTTCTCAGTCGGCCTTCAACTACGAGCAGTACTTC. Protein product: CSASQSAFNYEQYF.